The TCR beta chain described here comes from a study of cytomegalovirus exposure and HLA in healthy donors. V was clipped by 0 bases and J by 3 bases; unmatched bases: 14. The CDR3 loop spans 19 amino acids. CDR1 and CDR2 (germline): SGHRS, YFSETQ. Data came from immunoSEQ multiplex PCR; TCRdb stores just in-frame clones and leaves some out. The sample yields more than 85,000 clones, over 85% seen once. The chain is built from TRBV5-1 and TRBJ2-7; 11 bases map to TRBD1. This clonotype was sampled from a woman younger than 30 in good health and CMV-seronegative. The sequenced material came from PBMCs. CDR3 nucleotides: TGCGCCAGCAGCTTGGGGAGGGGACAGGGGGGAGTTGGAGACTACGAGCAGTACTTC. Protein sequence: CASSLGRGQGGVGDYEQYF.